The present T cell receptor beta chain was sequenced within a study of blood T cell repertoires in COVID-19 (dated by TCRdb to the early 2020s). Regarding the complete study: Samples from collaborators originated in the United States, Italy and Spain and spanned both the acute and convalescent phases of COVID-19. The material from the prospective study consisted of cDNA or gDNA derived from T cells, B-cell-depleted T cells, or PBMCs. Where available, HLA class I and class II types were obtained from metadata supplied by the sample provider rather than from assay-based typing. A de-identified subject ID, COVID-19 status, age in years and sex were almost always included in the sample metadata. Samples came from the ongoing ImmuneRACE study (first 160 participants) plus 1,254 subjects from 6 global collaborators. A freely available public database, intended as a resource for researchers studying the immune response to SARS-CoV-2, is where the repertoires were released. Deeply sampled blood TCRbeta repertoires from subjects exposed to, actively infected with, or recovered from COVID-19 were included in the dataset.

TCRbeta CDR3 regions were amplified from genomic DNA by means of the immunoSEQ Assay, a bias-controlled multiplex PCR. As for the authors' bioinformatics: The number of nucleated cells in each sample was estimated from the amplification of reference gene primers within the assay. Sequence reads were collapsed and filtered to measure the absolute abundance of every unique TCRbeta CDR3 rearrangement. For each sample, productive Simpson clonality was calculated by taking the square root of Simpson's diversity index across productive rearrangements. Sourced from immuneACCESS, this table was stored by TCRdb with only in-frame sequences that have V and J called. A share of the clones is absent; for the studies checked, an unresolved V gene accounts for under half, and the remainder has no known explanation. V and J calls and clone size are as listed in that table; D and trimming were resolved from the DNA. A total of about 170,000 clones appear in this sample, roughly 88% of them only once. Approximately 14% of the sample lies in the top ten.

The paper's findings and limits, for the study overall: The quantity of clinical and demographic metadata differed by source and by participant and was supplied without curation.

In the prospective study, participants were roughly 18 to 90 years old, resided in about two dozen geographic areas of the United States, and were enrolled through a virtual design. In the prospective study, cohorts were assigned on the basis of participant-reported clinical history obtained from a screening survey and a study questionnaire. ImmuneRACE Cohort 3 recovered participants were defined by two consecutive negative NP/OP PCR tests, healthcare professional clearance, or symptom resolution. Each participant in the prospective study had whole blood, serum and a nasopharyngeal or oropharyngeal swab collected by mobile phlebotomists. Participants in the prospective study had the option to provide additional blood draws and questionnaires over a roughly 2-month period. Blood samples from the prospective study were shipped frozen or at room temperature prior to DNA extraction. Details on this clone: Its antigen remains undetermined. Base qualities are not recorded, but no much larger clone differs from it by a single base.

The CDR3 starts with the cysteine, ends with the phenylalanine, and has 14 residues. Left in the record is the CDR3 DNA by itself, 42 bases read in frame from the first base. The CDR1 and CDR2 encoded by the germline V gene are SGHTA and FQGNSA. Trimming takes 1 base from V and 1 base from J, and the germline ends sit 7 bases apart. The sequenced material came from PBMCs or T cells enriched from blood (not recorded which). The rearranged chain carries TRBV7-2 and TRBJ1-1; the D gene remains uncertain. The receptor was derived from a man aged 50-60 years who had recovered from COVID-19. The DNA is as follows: TGTGCCAGCAGCTTAGGTGCGGCGAACACTGAAGCTTTCTTT. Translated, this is CASSLGAANTEAFF.